The T cell receptor (beta chain) under discussion was sequenced for a study of blood T cell repertoires in COVID-19. The table lists this clone with a count of one. Within the sample, other DNA sequences also encode this same CDR3. Sequencing was performed with immunoSEQ multiplex PCR; in TCRdb, only in-frame clones are kept and a portion is missing. The sample comprises about 170,000 clones, 70% to 90% of which are singletons, and 3.5% to 5% rests with the top ten. Trimming took 0 bases from V and 5 from J, leaving 4 bases between them. Germline loops: CDR1 MGHRA, CDR2 YSYEKL. CDR3 length equals 13 residues.

The chain carries TRBV4-1 and TRBJ2-2; no reliable D call. This TCR derives from a woman between 50 and 59 years old who had recovered from COVID-19. The sample was PBMCs or T cells enriched from blood (not recorded which). In DNA form, the CDR3 reads TGCGCCAGCAGCCAAGAGCGGACCGGGGAGCTGTTTTTT. Its translation: CASSQERTGELFF.